This paragraph reports one TCR beta chain. The V gene lost 7 bases and the J gene lost 6 bases, with 19 bases spanning the gap. The CDR3 covers 14 residues. CDR1 is MNHEY and CDR2 is SVGAGI in the germline V gene. The sample is drawn from a study of neoadjuvant anti-PD-1 for oral cavity cancer. The table came from immunoSEQ multiplex PCR; TCRdb's copy has only in-frame clones and leaves some out. The table shows about 42,000 clones, with roughly 77% occurring only once. Described time point: after neoadjuvant nivolumab, at surgical resection. The chain combines TRBV6-5 with TRBJ2-7; the D call may be TRBD1 or TRBD2 (6 bases each). The TCR was taken from a person between 40 and 80 years old with oral cavity squamous cell carcinoma. The sample consisted of PBMCs, taken after nivolumab (anti-PD-1) treatment. The CDR3 reads CASNPGGRPREQYF. Here the CDR3 DNA reads TGTGCCAGCAATCCCGGGGGCCGTCCCCGCGAGCAGTACTTC.